This T cell receptor (beta chain) comes out of a study of T-cell memory formation after mild COVID-19. Study-wide results and caveats: Pre-infection memory held some responding clones, suggesting pre-existing cross-reactive T cells responded.

CDR1 and CDR2 from the germline V gene are KGHSH and LQKENI. Trimming removed 3 bases at V and 6 bases at J, with 11 bases between. CDR3 length: 13 amino acids. As concerns this clonotype: Its specificity is not known.

Each CDR3 protein gets one entry after TCRdb re-called the 5' RACE reads with MiXCR. This table has approximately 150,000 distinct CDR3 sequences, roughly 15% appearing once. The source material was PBMCs or a T cell subset sorted from them (not recorded which). This clonotype originated in an adult woman who had mild COVID-19 (a few samples of this study predate the infection). Cell type and time point are not known. The chain combines TRBV18 with TRBJ1-2; no clear D. The CDR3 sequence: CASSPEFGHGYTF. The CDR3 DNA reads TGTGCCAGCTCACCCGAATTCGGTCATGGCTACACCTTC.